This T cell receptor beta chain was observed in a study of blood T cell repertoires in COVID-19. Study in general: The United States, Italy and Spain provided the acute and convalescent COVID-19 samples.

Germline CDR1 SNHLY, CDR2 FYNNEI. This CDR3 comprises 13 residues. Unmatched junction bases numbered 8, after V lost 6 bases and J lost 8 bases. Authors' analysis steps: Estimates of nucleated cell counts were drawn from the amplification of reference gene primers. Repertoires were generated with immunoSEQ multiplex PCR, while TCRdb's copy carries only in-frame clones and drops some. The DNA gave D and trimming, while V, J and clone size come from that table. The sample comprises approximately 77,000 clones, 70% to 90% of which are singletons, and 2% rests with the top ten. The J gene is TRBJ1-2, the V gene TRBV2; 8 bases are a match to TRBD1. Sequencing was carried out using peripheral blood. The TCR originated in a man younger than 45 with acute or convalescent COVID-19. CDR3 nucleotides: TGTGCCAGCAGAGAGGACAGGGCTCAGGGCTACACCTTC. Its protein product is CASREDRAQGYTF.